The rows below give T cell receptor beta chains drawn from one sample of a study of blood T cells in healthy people across ages. TCRdb itself ran the 5' RACE reads through MiXCR, one entry per CDR3 protein. This sample has around 750,000 distinct CDR3 sequences, with less than 70% found just once. The sample comprised blood. These TCRs come from an elderly man in good health. CDR3s include the opening cysteine and the closing phenylalanine or tryptophan. The D gene is left open where the match is weak. Size is omitted from some rows. Given values are once, few, many or a class for expanded clones.

>TRBJ2-7|TRBD2|TRBV5-5|-
TGTGCCAGCAGCTCCTACGGCGGGAGGGTAAACAATGAGCAGTACTTC
CASSSYGGRVNNEQYF
>TRBJ2-1|TRBD1|TRBV7-3|-
TGTGCCAGCAGCGATCCCGGGACAGGGGCCAATGAGCAGTTCTTC
CASSDPGTGANEQFF
>TRBJ2-1|-|TRBV20-1|-
TGCAGTGCTAGTGGAGCGGGTCGGCGAAATGAGCAGTTCTTC
CSASGAGRRNEQFF
>TRBJ1-4|-|TRBV6-5|-
TGTGCCAGCAGTTACTCGACGTGCGAAAAACTGTTTTTT
CASSYSTCEKLFF
>TRBJ2-7|-|TRBV5-1|-
TGCGACAGCAGCTTTGGGGCTAGGACCCTGGAAGCCTACGAGCAGTACTTC
CDSSFGARTLEAYEQYF
>TRBJ2-2|-|TRBV11-2|-
TGTGCCAGCCGAGAAGTCTCGAACGGGGAGCTGTTTTTT
CASREVSNGELFF
>TRBJ2-7|-|TRBV5-1|-
TGCGCCAGCAGCTTCGATGGACGGGAGAACAATGAGCAGTACTTC
CASSFDGRENNEQYF
>TRBJ2-3|TRBD2|TRBV27|few
TGTGCCAGCAGTCCCGGAAGTAGCGGGGTGCACAGAGACGCGTATTTT
CASSPGSSGVHRDAYF
>TRBJ2-7|TRBD2|TRBV20-1|-
TGCAGTGCTTATCGGCTAGCGGGGACTTTCTACGAGCAGTACTTC
CSAYRLAGTFYEQYF
>TRBJ2-5|TRBD1|TRBV10-3|-
TGTGCCATCAAGGGGGACAGGAGGCAGCGAGAGACCCAGTACTTC
CAIKGDRRQRETQYF
>TRBJ1-6|-|TRBV5-6|once
TGTGCCAGCAGCTTGGGGCAGCCTTGGAATTCACCCCTCCACTTT
CASSLGQPWNSPLHF
>TRBJ1-2|-|TRBV7-9|few
TGTGCCAGCACCCATGGCCGCCTTATTAACTATGGCTACACCTTC
CASTHGRLINYGYTF
>TRBJ2-1|-|TRBV25-1|once
TGTGCCAGCAGTGAATATGGGGTTAGCGGCTACAATGAGCAGTTCTTC
CASSEYGVSGYNEQFF
>TRBJ2-1|TRBD2|TRBV4-1|many
TGCGCCAGCAGCCCCGGACTCCTAGCGGGAGGGTACAATGAGCAGTTCTTC
CASSPGLLAGGYNEQFF
>TRBJ1-2|-|TRBV3-1|-
TGTGCCAGCAGCCAAGGGTTTGCGGAGGGGGTTGGCTACACCTTC
CASSQGFAEGVGYTF
>TRBJ2-5|-|TRBV7-9|-
TGTGCCAGCAGCCCCCAGGGGTGGCTAGTAGACCAAGGGACCCAGTACTTC
CASSPQGWLVDQGTQYF
>TRBJ2-7|-|TRBV7-2|few
TGTGCCAGCGCCCGGGACACCACCTACGAGCAGTACTTC
CASARDTTYEQYF
>TRBJ2-1|-|TRBV7-2|few
TGTGCCAGCAGTCCAAGCACGACCTACAATGAGCAGTTCTTC
CASSPSTTYNEQFF
>TRBJ2-1|TRBD2|TRBV5-1|-
TGCGCCAGCAGCGAGGGACTACAAAATGAGCAGTTCTTC
CASSEGLQNEQFF
>TRBJ2-3|TRBD2|TRBV29-1|-
TGCAGCGGCAGCGGGAGTATAGCAGATACGCAGTATTTT
CSGSGSIADTQYF
>TRBJ1-2|TRBD1|TRBV6-5|few
TGTGCCAGCAGTTACTCGGCAGGGGGTGGGATAGGGACGAAAGGCTACACCTTC
CASSYSAGGGIGTKGYTF
>TRBJ2-7|TRBD2|TRBV12-3/TRBV12-4|-
TGTGCCAGCAGCGATGCACGGACTAGCTACGAGCAGTACTTC
CASSDARTSYEQYF
>TRBJ1-5|TRBD1|TRBV10-3|-
TGTGCCATCAGCGGGACAGGGGGCATTCATCAGCCCCAGCATTTT
CAISGTGGIHQPQHF
>TRBJ2-5|TRBD2|TRBV7-9|-
TGTGCCAGCAGCTTATCCCTAGGCGGGAGGGGCAATGAGCAGTACTTC
CASSLSLGGRGNEQYF
>TRBJ2-5|-|TRBV10-3|-
TGTGCCATCAGTGACAAGGGGTCGGGGGAGACCCAGTACTTC
CAISDKGSGETQYF
>TRBJ1-1|-|TRBV12-3/TRBV12-4|once
TGTGCCAGCAGTCGGGGGGGGGCTAGCACTGAAGCTTTCTTT
CASSRGGASTEAFF
>TRBJ2-5|-|TRBV2|-
TGTGCCAGCAGAGGGAGGAGATGGTACCAAGAGACCCAGTACTTC
CASRGRRWYQETQYF
>TRBJ2-7|TRBD1|TRBV20-1|-
TGCAGTGCTAGAGACGACAGGGCAGACTACGAGCAGTACTTC
CSARDDRADYEQYF
>TRBJ2-7|TRBD2|TRBV7-2|-
TGTGTCAGCAGCTTAGGGCAGGGACTAACCTACGAGCAGTACTTC
CVSSLGQGLTYEQYF
>TRBJ2-5|TRBD2|TRBV11-2|-
TGTGCCAGCAGTCCCCGGACGGGGGGCCAAGAGACCCAGTACTTC
CASSPRTGGQETQYF
>TRBJ1-1|-|TRBV5-1|-
TGCGCCAGCAGCACCAGGACGGAAGCTGAAGCTTTCTTT
CASSTRTEAEAFF
>TRBJ1-6|-|TRBV13|-
TGTGCCAGCAGCTTGGGGATACGGAATTCACCCCTCCACTTT
CASSLGIRNSPLHF
>TRBJ2-5|TRBD1|TRBV10-3|-
TGTGCCACCCATCAGGGGGTCCAAGAGACCCAGTACTTC
CATHQGVQETQYF
>TRBJ2-7|TRBD1|TRBV5-1|few
TGCGCCAGCAGCGTTGACAGGGGAGGACCATACGAGCAGTACTTC
CASSVDRGGPYEQYF